A selection of T cell receptor beta chains follows, all from one sample in a study of post-analysis software for immune sequencing data. TCRdb passed the PCR reads through MiXCR, listing each CDR3 protein once. This table holds some 700,000 distinct CDR3 sequences, about 60% found once. The sample was blood. Receptors were obtained from a girl between 2 and 10 years old with multiple sclerosis. CDR3s include the opening cysteine and the closing phenylalanine or tryptophan. A D gene is named only where the DNA matches it firmly. Only part of the rows carry a size: once, few, many, or a class if the clone is expanded.

j_gene: TRBJ2-1
abundance: once
v_gene: TRBV7-9
d_gene: NA
CDR3aa: CASKENSYNEQFF
CDR3nt: TGTGCCAGCAAAGAGAACTCCTACAATGAGCAGTTCTTC

j_gene: TRBJ1-2
abundance: NA
v_gene: TRBV11-3
d_gene: NA
CDR3aa: CASSLDPLMNYGYTF
CDR3nt: TGTGCCAGCAGCTTAGATCCCTTGATGAACTATGGCTACACCTTC

j_gene: TRBJ2-7
abundance: NA
v_gene: TRBV21-1
d_gene: NA
CDR3aa: CASSKYHTSGEQYF
CDR3nt: TGTGCCAGCAGCAAATATCACACCTCGGGCGAGCAGTACTTC

j_gene: TRBJ2-1
abundance: NA
v_gene: TRBV29-1
d_gene: TRBD1
CDR3aa: CSVEDRRTGTEQFF
CDR3nt: TGCAGCGTTGAAGACCGCCGGACAGGGACTGAGCAGTTCTTC

j_gene: TRBJ2-1
abundance: NA
v_gene: TRBV12-3/TRBV12-4
d_gene: NA
CDR3aa: CASSPKNHEQFF
CDR3nt: TGTGCCAGCAGCCCCAAGAACCATGAGCAGTTCTTC

j_gene: TRBJ2-5
abundance: few
v_gene: TRBV19
d_gene: NA
CDR3aa: CASSIEGMGQTQYF
CDR3nt: TGTGCCAGTAGTATAGAAGGGATGGGGCAGACCCAGTACTTC

j_gene: TRBJ1-4
abundance: few
v_gene: TRBV5-1
d_gene: NA
CDR3aa: CASSLGNSEKLFF
CDR3nt: TGCGCCAGCAGCTTGGGAAATAGTGAAAAACTGTTTTTT

j_gene: TRBJ2-3
abundance: NA
v_gene: TRBV29-1
d_gene: NA
CDR3aa: CSADSPGADTQYF
CDR3nt: TGCAGCGCTGACAGTCCCGGAGCAGATACGCAGTATTTT

j_gene: TRBJ1-6
abundance: NA
v_gene: TRBV4-3
d_gene: TRBD1
CDR3aa: CASSQGQGMRSPLHF
CDR3nt: TGCGCCAGCAGCCAAGGACAGGGAATGAGGTCACCCCTCCACTTT

j_gene: TRBJ1-2
abundance: few
v_gene: TRBV12-3/TRBV12-4
d_gene: TRBD1
CDR3aa: CASSSDRGGYGYTF
CDR3nt: TGTGCCAGCAGTTCAGACAGGGGAGGCTATGGCTACACCTTC

j_gene: TRBJ2-3
abundance: NA
v_gene: TRBV7-2
d_gene: TRBD2
CDR3aa: CASRVGLAVHDTQYF
CDR3nt: TGTGCCAGCAGGGTTGGGCTAGCGGTCCACGATACGCAGTATTTT

j_gene: TRBJ1-5
abundance: few
v_gene: TRBV20-1
d_gene: NA
CDR3aa: CSARDGGRNQPQHF
CDR3nt: TGCAGTGCTAGAGACGGGGGCCGCAATCAGCCCCAGCATTTT

j_gene: TRBJ2-1
abundance: NA
v_gene: TRBV7-2
d_gene: NA
CDR3aa: CASSLGPGGNNEQFF
CDR3nt: TGTGCCAGCAGCTTAGGACCGGGGGGCAACAATGAGCAGTTCTTC

j_gene: TRBJ1-6
abundance: few
v_gene: TRBV12-5
d_gene: NA
CDR3aa: CACRPTEPYSPLHF
CDR3nt: TGTGCTTGCCGCCCGACGGAGCCTTATTCACCCCTCCACTTT

j_gene: TRBJ2-7
abundance: NA
v_gene: TRBV5-6
d_gene: NA
CDR3aa: CASSFGTEQYF
CDR3nt: TGTGCCAGCAGCTTTGGTACCGAGCAGTACTTC

j_gene: TRBJ2-5
abundance: NA
v_gene: TRBV5-1
d_gene: TRBD1
CDR3aa: CASSGGQGAETQYF
CDR3nt: TGCGCCAGCAGCGGAGGACAGGGGGCAGAGACCCAGTACTTC

j_gene: TRBJ2-5
abundance: few
v_gene: TRBV6-5
d_gene: TRBD2
CDR3aa: CASSRGPTSGGETQYF
CDR3nt: TGTGCCAGCAGTAGAGGCCCGACTAGCGGGGGGGAGACCCAGTACTTC

j_gene: TRBJ2-5
abundance: NA
v_gene: TRBV7-2
d_gene: NA
CDR3aa: CASSLARVGDTETQYF
CDR3nt: TGTGCCAGCAGCTTAGCGAGGGTTGGCGATACGGAGACCCAGTACTTC

j_gene: TRBJ2-7
abundance: few
v_gene: TRBV20-1
d_gene: NA
CDR3aa: CSARDGKASAQGEQYF
CDR3nt: TGCAGTGCTAGAGATGGAAAAGCGAGCGCCCAAGGCGAGCAGTACTTC

j_gene: TRBJ2-2
abundance: NA
v_gene: TRBV29-1
d_gene: TRBD1
CDR3aa: CSGQQGAGGELFF
CDR3nt: TGCAGCGGCCAACAGGGGGCAGGCGGGGAGCTGTTTTTT

j_gene: TRBJ2-4
abundance: NA
v_gene: TRBV7-8
d_gene: NA
CDR3aa: CASSPHEGNIQYF
CDR3nt: TGTGCCAGCAGCCCACACGAGGGAAACATTCAGTACTTC